This entry is about one T cell receptor (beta chain). Its matching antigen is unknown. The record originates from a study of T cell responses to AZD1222 COVID-19 vaccine. Study-wide results and caveats: Dominant CD4 TCR responses targeted spike regions 160-218 and 743-854. Just 6 or 7 people given AZD1222 tested seropositive at baseline.

V gave up 4 bases and J gave up 6 bases, with 13 bases separating them. In germline, CDR1 is MNHEY, CDR2 SVGAGI. CDR3 length: 13 residues. Clones were read by immunoSEQ multiplex PCR, and TCRdb kept only the in-frame ones, dropping some. Here the sample spans under 200,000 clones, 88% being singletons. The genes are TRBV6-5 and TRBJ2-7; maybe TRBD2 (6 bases). Material: peripheral blood, obtained 28 days after the second AZD1222 dose. The receptor's source is an adult who received the AZD1222 COVID-19 vaccine. The CDR3 loop reads CASSFGGPGEQYF. The CDR3 DNA sequence: TGTGCCAGCAGTTTCGGAGGGCCCGGCGAGCAGTACTTC.